This TCR beta chain was sequenced during a study of T cells after posttransplantation cyclophosphamide. Data came from immunoSEQ multiplex PCR; TCRdb stores just in-frame clones and leaves some out. The sample consists of about 14,000 clones, 84% of them appearing once. Regarding this clone: A read error may account for a junction end that differs from germline.

Sampled 1 year posttransplant, controls received myeloablative marrow transplants, methotrexate and a calcineurin inhibitor. This CDR3 is 15 amino acids long. Looked up from germline, CDR1 is SGHRS and CDR2 is YFSETQ. The chain has TRBV5-1 and TRBJ2-1; tentative D call: TRBD1 (5 bases). The TCR originated in a male patient aged 18-29 years who received an allogeneic stem cell transplant from a related donor, was CMV-positive, and had no GVHD. Some T cells may be supplied by the graft donor. The specimen was PBMCs, collected 350 to 400 days after allogeneic stem cell transplant with calcineurin inhibitor and methotrexate. CDR3 in amino acids: CASSFSSRTYSEQFF. The CDR3 DNA is TGCGCCAGCAGCTTTTCTAGTCGGACATACAGTGAGCAGTTCTTC.